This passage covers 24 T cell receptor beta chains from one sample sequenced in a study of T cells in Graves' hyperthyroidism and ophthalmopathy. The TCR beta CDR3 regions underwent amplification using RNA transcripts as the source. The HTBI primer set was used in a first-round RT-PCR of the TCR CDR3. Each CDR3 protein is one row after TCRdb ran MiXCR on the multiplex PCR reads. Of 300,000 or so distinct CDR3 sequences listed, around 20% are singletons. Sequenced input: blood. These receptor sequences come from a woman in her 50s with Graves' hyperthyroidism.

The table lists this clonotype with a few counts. CDR3 in amino acids: CASTRNTEAFF. CDR3 nucleotides: TGTGCCAGCACAAGGAACACTGAAGCTTTCTTT. V is TRBV28 and J is TRBJ1-1; D call uncertain. V was clipped by 7 bases and J by 1 base, with 4 bases between them. The CDR3 is 11 amino acids. Germline CDR1 reads MDHEN; CDR2 reads SYDVKM.

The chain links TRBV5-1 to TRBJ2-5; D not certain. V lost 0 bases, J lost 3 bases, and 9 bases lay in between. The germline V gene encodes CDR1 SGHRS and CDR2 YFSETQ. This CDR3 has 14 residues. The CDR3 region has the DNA TGCGCCAGCAGCTTGGTATTTGCGGAAGAGACCCAGTACTTC. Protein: CASSLVFAEETQYF. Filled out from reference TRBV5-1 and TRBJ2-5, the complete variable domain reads KAGVTQTPRYLIKTRGQQVTLSCSPISGHRSVSWYQQTPGQGLQFLFEYFSETQRNKGNFPGRFSGRQFSNSRSEMNVSTLELGDSALYLCASSLVFAEETQYFGPGTRLLVL.

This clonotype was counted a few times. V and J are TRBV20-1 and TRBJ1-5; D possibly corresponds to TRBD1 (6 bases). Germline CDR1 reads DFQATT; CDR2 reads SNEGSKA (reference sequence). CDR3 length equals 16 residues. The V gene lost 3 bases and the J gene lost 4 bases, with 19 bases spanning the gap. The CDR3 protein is CSASVPLDRKNQPQHF. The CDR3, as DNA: TGCAGTGCTAGTGTCCCTTTAGACAGGAAAAATCAGCCCCAGCATTTT.

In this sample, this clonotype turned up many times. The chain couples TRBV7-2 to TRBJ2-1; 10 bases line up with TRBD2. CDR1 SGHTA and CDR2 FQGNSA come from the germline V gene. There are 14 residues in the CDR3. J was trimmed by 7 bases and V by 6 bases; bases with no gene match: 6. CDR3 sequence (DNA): TGTGCCAGCAGTCGAGCGGGAGGGTTGAATGAGCAGTTCTTC. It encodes CASSRAGGLNEQFF.

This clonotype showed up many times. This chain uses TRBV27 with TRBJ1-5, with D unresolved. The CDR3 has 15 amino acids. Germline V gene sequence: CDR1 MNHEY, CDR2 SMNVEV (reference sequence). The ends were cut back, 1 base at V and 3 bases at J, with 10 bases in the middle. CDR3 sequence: CASSLLGSSNQPQHF. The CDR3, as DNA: TGTGCCAGCAGTTTATTAGGCAGCTCCAATCAGCCCCAGCATTTT.

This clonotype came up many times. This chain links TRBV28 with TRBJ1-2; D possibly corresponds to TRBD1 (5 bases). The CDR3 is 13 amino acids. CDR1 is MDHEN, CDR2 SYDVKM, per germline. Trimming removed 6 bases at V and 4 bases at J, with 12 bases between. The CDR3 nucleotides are TGTGCCAGCAGCCCAGACAGCCCCTATGGCTACACCTTC. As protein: CASSPDSPYGYTF.

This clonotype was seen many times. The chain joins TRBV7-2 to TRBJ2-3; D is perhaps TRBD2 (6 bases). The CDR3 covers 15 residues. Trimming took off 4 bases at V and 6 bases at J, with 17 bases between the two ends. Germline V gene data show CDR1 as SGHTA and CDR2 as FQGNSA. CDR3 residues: CASSYLASPGDTQYF. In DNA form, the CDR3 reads TGTGCCAGCAGCTATCTAGCGTCCCCGGGGGATACGCAGTATTTT.

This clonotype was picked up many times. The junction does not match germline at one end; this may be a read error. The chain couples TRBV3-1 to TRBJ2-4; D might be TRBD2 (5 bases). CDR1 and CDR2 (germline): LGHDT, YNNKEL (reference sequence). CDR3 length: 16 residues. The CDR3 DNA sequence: TGTGCCAGCAGCCAAGATGCGTCGAGGGCCACAAACATTCAGTACTTC. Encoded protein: CASSQDASRATNIQYF.

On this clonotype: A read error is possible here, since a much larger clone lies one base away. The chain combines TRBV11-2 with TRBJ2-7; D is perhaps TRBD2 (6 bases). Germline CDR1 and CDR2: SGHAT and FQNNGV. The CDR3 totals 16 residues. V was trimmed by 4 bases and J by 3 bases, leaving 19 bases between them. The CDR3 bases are TGTGCCAGCAGCTCACAAACCACTAGCAATCTCTACGAGCAGTACTTC. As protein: CASSSQTTSNLYEQYF.

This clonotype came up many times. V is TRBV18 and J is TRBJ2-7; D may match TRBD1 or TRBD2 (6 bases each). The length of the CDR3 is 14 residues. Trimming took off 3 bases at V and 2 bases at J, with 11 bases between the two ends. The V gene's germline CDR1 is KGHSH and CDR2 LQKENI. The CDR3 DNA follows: TGTGCCAGCTCACCGCGGGACAACACCTACGAGCAGTACTTC. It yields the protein CASSPRDNTYEQYF.

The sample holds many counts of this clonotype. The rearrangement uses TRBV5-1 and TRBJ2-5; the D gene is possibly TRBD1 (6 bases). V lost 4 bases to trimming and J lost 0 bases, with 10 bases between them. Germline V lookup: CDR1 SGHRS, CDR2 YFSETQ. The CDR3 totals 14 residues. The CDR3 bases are TGCGCCAGCAGCGTACAGGGAAACCAAGAGACCCAGTACTTC. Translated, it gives CASSVQGNQETQYF.

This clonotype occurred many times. The CDR3, as DNA: TGCAGCGTTACGTCGGGGACAGGGGGCAACCACGAGCAGTACTTC. This gives the protein CSVTSGTGGNHEQYF. The rearrangement joins TRBV29-1 to TRBJ2-7, with 12 nucleotides matching TRBD1. Germline CDR1 and CDR2: SQVTM and ANQGSEA. The length of the CDR3 is 15 residues. The V and J ends lost 5 bases and 5 bases, in that order; junction bases with no gene match: 10.

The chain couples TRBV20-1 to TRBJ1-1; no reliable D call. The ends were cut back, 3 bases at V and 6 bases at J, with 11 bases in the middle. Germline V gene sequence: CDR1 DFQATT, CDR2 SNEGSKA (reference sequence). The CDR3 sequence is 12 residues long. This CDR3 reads CSARGLGSEAFF. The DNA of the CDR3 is TGCAGTGCTAGGGGGTTAGGATCTGAAGCTTTCTTT.

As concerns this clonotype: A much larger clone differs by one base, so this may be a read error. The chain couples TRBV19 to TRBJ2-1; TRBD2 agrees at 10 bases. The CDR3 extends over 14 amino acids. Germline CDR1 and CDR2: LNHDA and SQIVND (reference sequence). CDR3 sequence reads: CAGSKREGQNEQFF. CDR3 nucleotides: TGTGCCGGTAGTAAGCGGGAGGGCCAGAATGAGCAGTTCTTC.

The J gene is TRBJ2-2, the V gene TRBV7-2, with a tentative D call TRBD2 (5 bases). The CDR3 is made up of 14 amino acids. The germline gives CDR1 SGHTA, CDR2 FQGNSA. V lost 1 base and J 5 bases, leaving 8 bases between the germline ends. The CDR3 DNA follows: TGTGCCAGCAGCTTAGTTGCGGGTACCGGGGAGCTGTTTTTT. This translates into CASSLVAGTGELFF.

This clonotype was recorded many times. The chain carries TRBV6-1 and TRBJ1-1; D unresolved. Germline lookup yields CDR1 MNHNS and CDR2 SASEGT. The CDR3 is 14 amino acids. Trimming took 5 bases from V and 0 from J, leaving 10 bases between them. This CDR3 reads CASSPYLLNTEAFF. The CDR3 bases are TGTGCCAGCAGTCCTTATTTGTTGAACACTGAAGCTTTCTTT.

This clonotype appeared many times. As DNA, the CDR3 is TGTGCCAGCAGCCAACGGACTAGCGGGAGTCAAGTATGGTACTTC. It yields the protein CASSQRTSGSQVWYF. The V call is TRBV3-1, the J call TRBJ2-5; 13 bases line up with TRBD2. The V segment lost 2 bases and the J segment 13 bases; nucleotides outside the gene matches: 10. Germline V lookup: CDR1 LGHDT, CDR2 YNNKEL (reference sequence). The CDR3 has 15 residues.

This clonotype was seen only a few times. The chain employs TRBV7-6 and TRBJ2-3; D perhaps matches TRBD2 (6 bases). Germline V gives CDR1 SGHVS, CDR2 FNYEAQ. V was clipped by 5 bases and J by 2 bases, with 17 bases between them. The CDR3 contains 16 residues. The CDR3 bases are TGTGCCAGCAGCACACGACTAGTTTCGACCACAGATACGCAGTATTTT. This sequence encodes CASSTRLVSTTDTQYF.

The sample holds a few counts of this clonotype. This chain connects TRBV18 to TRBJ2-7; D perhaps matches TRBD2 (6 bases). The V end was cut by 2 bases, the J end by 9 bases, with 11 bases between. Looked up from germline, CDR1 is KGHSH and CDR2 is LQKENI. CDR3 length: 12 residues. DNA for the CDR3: TGTGCCAGCTCACCAACGGGGGAAGGGCAGTACTTC. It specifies CASSPTGEGQYF.

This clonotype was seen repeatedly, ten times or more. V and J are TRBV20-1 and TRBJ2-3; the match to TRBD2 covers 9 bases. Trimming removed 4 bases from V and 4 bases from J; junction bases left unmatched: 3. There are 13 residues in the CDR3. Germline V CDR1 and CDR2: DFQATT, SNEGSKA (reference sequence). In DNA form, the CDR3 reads TGCAGTGCTACGGCTAGCGGGGCAGATACGCAGTATTTT. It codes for CSATASGADTQYF.

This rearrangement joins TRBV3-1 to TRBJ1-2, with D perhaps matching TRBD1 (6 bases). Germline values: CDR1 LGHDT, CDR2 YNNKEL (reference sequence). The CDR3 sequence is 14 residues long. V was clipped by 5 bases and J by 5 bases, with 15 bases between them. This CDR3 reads CASSYGGARYGYTF. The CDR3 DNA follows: TGTGCCAGCAGCTATGGGGGGGCCAGGTATGGCTACACCTTC.

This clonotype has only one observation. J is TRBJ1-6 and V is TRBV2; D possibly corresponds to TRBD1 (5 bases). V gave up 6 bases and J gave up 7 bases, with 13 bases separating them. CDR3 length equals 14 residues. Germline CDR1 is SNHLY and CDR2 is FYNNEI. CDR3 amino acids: CASRLGGGNSPLHF. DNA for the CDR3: TGTGCCAGCAGGCTGGGGGGAGGGAATTCACCCCTCCACTTT.

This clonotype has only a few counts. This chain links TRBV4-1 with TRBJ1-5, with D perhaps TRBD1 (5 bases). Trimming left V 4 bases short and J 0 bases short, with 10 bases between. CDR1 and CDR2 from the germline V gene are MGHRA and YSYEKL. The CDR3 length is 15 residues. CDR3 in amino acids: CASSLDSYSNQPQHF. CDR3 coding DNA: TGCGCCAGCAGCCTAGACAGCTATAGCAATCAGCCCCAGCATTTT.

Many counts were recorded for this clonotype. The DNA for the CDR3 is TGTGCCAGCAGTTACGCGACTAGCGGGTTCCAAGAGACCCAGTACTTC. It translates to CASSYATSGFQETQYF. V usage is TRBV6-5 and J usage is TRBJ2-5; 10 bases are a match to TRBD2. The CDR3 length is 16 residues. The J segment lost 1 base and the V segment lost 2 bases, leaving 4 bases of the junction unmatched. Germline CDR1 reads MNHEY; CDR2 reads SVGAGI.